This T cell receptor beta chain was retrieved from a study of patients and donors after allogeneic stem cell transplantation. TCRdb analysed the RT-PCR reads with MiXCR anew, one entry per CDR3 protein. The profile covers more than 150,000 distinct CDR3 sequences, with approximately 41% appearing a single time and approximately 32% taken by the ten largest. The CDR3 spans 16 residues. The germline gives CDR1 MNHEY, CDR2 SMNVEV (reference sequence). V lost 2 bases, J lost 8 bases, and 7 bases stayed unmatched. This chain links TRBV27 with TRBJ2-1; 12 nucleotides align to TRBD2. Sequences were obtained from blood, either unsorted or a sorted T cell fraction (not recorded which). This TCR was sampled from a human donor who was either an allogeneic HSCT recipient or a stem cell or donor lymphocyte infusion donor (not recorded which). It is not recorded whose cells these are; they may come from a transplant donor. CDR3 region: CASSLSRLAGGHEQFF. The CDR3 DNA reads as TGTGCCAGCAGTTTAAGTCGGCTAGCGGGAGGGCATGAGCAGTTCTTC.